This paragraph covers one TCR beta chain sequence. What it binds is not known. This entry belongs to a study of T cell responses to AZD1222 COVID-19 vaccine. Study observations and caveats: Spike-specific TCR breadth and depth went up after people got two AZD1222 doses.

The CDR3 has 14 amino acids. Germline CDR1 reads ENHRY; CDR2 reads SYGVKD. The V gene lost 7 bases and the J gene lost 7 bases, with 16 bases spanning the gap. Libraries were prepared by immunoSEQ multiplex PCR; TCRdb keeps only in-frame clonotypes and omits some of them. The repertoire includes 150,000 to 200,000 clones, 75% to 90% of them detected once, and roughly 6% sits in the top ten. V gene TRBV10-3 combines with J gene TRBJ1-4; D is undetermined. Sample: peripheral blood, taken on day 0 of AZD1222 vaccination. This receptor was identified in an adult in good health. The CDR3 DNA reads TGTGCCATCATGGACCCTGACACCGGTGAAAAACTGTTTTTT. Translation: CAIMDPDTGEKLFF.